The clone carrying this T cell receptor beta chain was seen just once. Germline lookup yields CDR1 SGDLS and CDR2 YYNGEE. V lost 0 bases and J 8 bases, leaving 23 bases between the germline ends. The CDR3 spans 17 residues. The authors sequenced TCR beta from blood CD8+ and CD4+ T cells. The TEMRA cells underwent FACS enrichment, while the CD8+ and CD4+ T cells underwent negative isolation. The sample belongs to a study of CD8 T cells in Susac syndrome. The authors reverse transcribed about 0.5 to 1 ug RNA with random hexamers. MiXCR, applied by TCRdb to the immunoSEQ multiplex PCR reads, yields one record per CDR3 protein. The sample has roughly 150,000 distinct CDR3 sequences, 95% seen once.

Material: CD8+ T cells from PBMCs. The sequence derives from a human donor with Susac syndrome. This sequence joins TRBV9 and TRBJ1-2, with D tentatively TRBD1 (6 bases). The DNA of the CDR3 is TGTGCCAGCAGCGTAGCGCTGAAGGGGGACTTGGGCGGAGGCTACACCTTC. It yields the protein CASSVALKGDLGGGYTF.